A selection of T cell receptor beta chains follows, all from one sample in a study of T cells in Graves' hyperthyroidism and ophthalmopathy. Each CDR3 protein is one row after TCRdb ran MiXCR on the multiplex PCR reads. The profile shows 600,000 to 900,000 distinct CDR3 sequences, less than 20% of them singletons. Material for sequencing was blood. Receptors were obtained from a man aged 18 to 29 with Graves' hyperthyroidism. Both conserved end residues are part of each CDR3. The order of the fields is clone size, V gene, J gene, D gene, CDR3 length, CDR3 DNA, CDR3 protein. The D gene is left open where the match is weak. The listing skips clone size in some rows; elsewhere it reads once, few, many or a size class.

clone_size: -; v_call: TRBV7-2; j_call: TRBJ2-5; d_call: TRBD2; cdr3_length: 11; cdr3_nt: TGTGCCAGCAGCTTAGGCGGGAGAAAGTACTTC; cdr3_aa: CASSLGGRKYF
clone_size: -; v_call: TRBV2; j_call: TRBJ2-3; d_call: -; cdr3_length: 13; cdr3_nt: TGTGCCAGCAGAGCGGCAGCCACAGATACGCAGTATTTT; cdr3_aa: CASRAAATDTQYF
clone_size: few; v_call: TRBV9; j_call: TRBJ2-1; d_call: TRBD2; cdr3_length: 17; cdr3_nt: TGTGCCAGCAGCGTAGGGGTCGGGCGGGGGGGCTACAATGAGCAGTTCTTC; cdr3_aa: CASSVGVGRGGYNEQFF
clone_size: many; v_call: TRBV20-1; j_call: TRBJ2-7; d_call: TRBD2; cdr3_length: 15; cdr3_nt: TGCAGTGCTAGATCCATAGCGGGAGGGGCCTACGAGCAGTACTTC; cdr3_aa: CSARSIAGGAYEQYF
clone_size: many; v_call: TRBV13; j_call: TRBJ2-1; d_call: -; cdr3_length: 11; cdr3_nt: TGTGCCAGCAGCTTTAGAGCTGAGCAGTTCTTC; cdr3_aa: CASSFRAEQFF
clone_size: few; v_call: TRBV28; j_call: TRBJ1-1; d_call: -; cdr3_length: 16; cdr3_nt: TGTGCCAGCAGCACACGAAGAACCAGAAGGAACACTGAAGCTTTCTTT; cdr3_aa: CASSTRRTRRNTEAFF
clone_size: many; v_call: TRBV18; j_call: TRBJ1-5; d_call: -; cdr3_length: 13; cdr3_nt: TGTGCCAGCTCCTTGGACAACAATCAGCCCCAGCATTTT; cdr3_aa: CASSLDNNQPQHF
clone_size: many; v_call: TRBV28; j_call: TRBJ1-5; d_call: -; cdr3_length: 16; cdr3_nt: TGTGCCAGCAGTTTACCGAATGGGGGCAGACATCAGCCCCAGCATTTT; cdr3_aa: CASSLPNGGRHQPQHF
clone_size: many; v_call: TRBV27; j_call: TRBJ2-1; d_call: TRBD2; cdr3_length: 16; cdr3_nt: TGTGCCAGCAGCCCTACTAGCGGGAGAATCTACAATGAGCAGTTCTTC; cdr3_aa: CASSPTSGRIYNEQFF
clone_size: few; v_call: TRBV7-9; j_call: TRBJ1-1; d_call: TRBD1; cdr3_length: 15; cdr3_nt: TGTGCCAGCAGCCTCTCGGACAGGGTGCTCACTGAAGCTTTCTTT; cdr3_aa: CASSLSDRVLTEAFF
clone_size: few; v_call: TRBV20-1; j_call: TRBJ2-2; d_call: -; cdr3_length: 15; cdr3_nt: TGCAGTGCTAGAGACGAGGGCGCGAACACCGGGGAGCTGTTTTTT; cdr3_aa: CSARDEGANTGELFF
clone_size: -; v_call: TRBV19; j_call: TRBJ2-1; d_call: TRBD2; cdr3_length: 16; cdr3_nt: TGTGCCAGTAAGGTGACTAGCGGGACGATCTACAATGAGCAGTTCTTC; cdr3_aa: CASKVTSGTIYNEQFF
clone_size: -; v_call: TRBV6-1; j_call: TRBJ2-7; d_call: -; cdr3_length: 17; cdr3_nt: TGTGCCAGCAGCGACAGGGAATTGGCTAGCGGGTACTACGAGCAGTACTTC; cdr3_aa: CASSDRELASGYYEQYF
clone_size: many; v_call: TRBV7-2; j_call: TRBJ1-3; d_call: -; cdr3_length: 16; cdr3_nt: TGTGCCAGCAGCTTACTGGCCGGTGGATCTGGAAACACCATATATTTT; cdr3_aa: CASSLLAGGSGNTIYF
clone_size: few; v_call: TRBV5-1; j_call: TRBJ2-5; d_call: TRBD2; cdr3_length: 16; cdr3_nt: TGCGCCAGCAGCTCCCAGACTAGCGGGGCGCAAGAGACCCAGTACTTC; cdr3_aa: CASSSQTSGAQETQYF
clone_size: many; v_call: TRBV5-1; j_call: TRBJ2-3; d_call: -; cdr3_length: 16; cdr3_nt: TGCGCCAGCAGCCAGGATCTAGCTACCTCCACAGATACGCAGTATTTT; cdr3_aa: CASSQDLATSTDTQYF
clone_size: many; v_call: TRBV4-1; j_call: TRBJ2-3; d_call: -; cdr3_length: 15; cdr3_nt: TGCGCCAGCAGCCAAGATGGTTACAACTCAGATACGCAGTATTTT; cdr3_aa: CASSQDGYNSDTQYF
clone_size: many; v_call: TRBV27; j_call: TRBJ2-1; d_call: -; cdr3_length: 18; cdr3_nt: TGTGCCAGCAGTGTAGACGGATGGACAAAACCCACCTACAATGAGCAGTTCTTC; cdr3_aa: CASSVDGWTKPTYNEQFF
clone_size: many; v_call: TRBV18; j_call: TRBJ1-1; d_call: -; cdr3_length: 16; cdr3_nt: -; cdr3_aa: CASSGVPGAKGTEAFF
clone_size: -; v_call: TRBV9; j_call: TRBJ2-1; d_call: TRBD2; cdr3_length: 17; cdr3_nt: TGTGCCAGCAGCTTAGGTAGCGGGGTTGGTTGGTACAATGAGCAGTTCTTC; cdr3_aa: CASSLGSGVGWYNEQFF
clone_size: -; v_call: TRBV20-1; j_call: TRBJ2-7; d_call: -; cdr3_length: 14; cdr3_nt: TGCAGTGCTAGGGCAACAAGGACGGTATACGAGCAGTACTTC; cdr3_aa: CSARATRTVYEQYF
clone_size: -; v_call: TRBV7-9; j_call: TRBJ1-1; d_call: TRBD1; cdr3_length: 18; cdr3_nt: TGTGCCAGCAGCTTAGGAAACAGGGGCCCTCTTAGGAACACTGAAGCTTTCTTT; cdr3_aa: CASSLGNRGPLRNTEAFF
clone_size: many; v_call: TRBV28; j_call: TRBJ1-2; d_call: TRBD1; cdr3_length: 14; cdr3_nt: TGTGCCAGCAGTCAACAGGGGCTTGGCTATGGCTACACCTTC; cdr3_aa: CASSQQGLGYGYTF
clone_size: few; v_call: TRBV28; j_call: TRBJ2-1; d_call: -; cdr3_length: 17; cdr3_nt: TGTGCCAGCAGCCCCCCCCCCGGGCAGGGGACCTACAATGAGCAGTTCTTC; cdr3_aa: CASSPPPGQGTYNEQFF
clone_size: many; v_call: TRBV6-1; j_call: TRBJ2-6; d_call: -; cdr3_length: 17; cdr3_nt: TGTGCCAGCAGTGAAAGGGGGACCCCATCTGGGGCCAACGTCCTGACTTTC; cdr3_aa: CASSERGTPSGANVLTF
clone_size: many; v_call: TRBV7-9; j_call: TRBJ2-7; d_call: -; cdr3_length: 12; cdr3_nt: TGTGCCAGCAAGGTGGAGGGTTACGAGCAGTACTTC; cdr3_aa: CASKVEGYEQYF
clone_size: many; v_call: TRBV28; j_call: TRBJ2-7; d_call: -; cdr3_length: 13; cdr3_nt: TGTGCCAGCAGTTTTACACAAACCTACGAGCAGTACTTC; cdr3_aa: CASSFTQTYEQYF
clone_size: many; v_call: TRBV28; j_call: TRBJ2-7; d_call: -; cdr3_length: 16; cdr3_nt: TGTGCCAGCAGCCCCCCGGGGTCGGGTTTCTCCTACGAGCAGTACTTC; cdr3_aa: CASSPPGSGFSYEQYF
clone_size: -; v_call: TRBV7-6; j_call: TRBJ1-6; d_call: -; cdr3_length: 16; cdr3_nt: TGTGCCAGCAGCTTAGTGGGGGGGGGTAATAATTCACCCCTCCACTTT; cdr3_aa: CASSLVGGGNNSPLHF
clone_size: few; v_call: TRBV6-5; j_call: TRBJ2-5; d_call: TRBD1; cdr3_length: 15; cdr3_nt: TGTGCCAGCAGTTACCATCCACAGGGGATGGAGACCCAGTACTTC; cdr3_aa: CASSYHPQGMETQYF
clone_size: -; v_call: TRBV7-9; j_call: TRBJ1-4; d_call: -; cdr3_length: 12; cdr3_nt: TGTGCCAGCGCGAGCAGTTATGAAAAACTGTTTTTT; cdr3_aa: CASASSYEKLFF
clone_size: many; v_call: TRBV3-1; j_call: TRBJ2-3; d_call: -; cdr3_length: 16; cdr3_nt: TGTGCCAGCAGCCAAGAGCTTCTTCTTTCTGGAGATACGCAGTATTTT; cdr3_aa: CASSQELLLSGDTQYF
clone_size: many; v_call: TRBV27; j_call: TRBJ1-1; d_call: TRBD1; cdr3_length: 15; cdr3_nt: TGTGCCAGCAGTTCGGGACAGGGTTGGAGCACTGAAGCTTTCTTT; cdr3_aa: CASSSGQGWSTEAFF
clone_size: -; v_call: TRBV15; j_call: TRBJ1-4; d_call: -; cdr3_length: 14; cdr3_nt: TGTGCCACCAGCGACCCAGGATTTAATGAAAAACTGTTTTTT; cdr3_aa: CATSDPGFNEKLFF
clone_size: -; v_call: TRBV13; j_call: TRBJ2-1; d_call: -; cdr3_length: 15; cdr3_nt: TGTGCCAGCAGCTTCCGGCTAGCGCTCTACAATGAGCAGTTCTTC; cdr3_aa: CASSFRLALYNEQFF
clone_size: -; v_call: TRBV3-1; j_call: TRBJ2-5; d_call: TRBD2; cdr3_length: 15; cdr3_nt: TGTGCCAGCAGCCAAGGATTAGGACTAGTCGTGGGGGAGTACTTC; cdr3_aa: CASSQGLGLVVGEYF
clone_size: few; v_call: TRBV27; j_call: TRBJ2-7; d_call: -; cdr3_length: 14; cdr3_nt: TGTGCCAGCAGTCAGCAGGGCGGACCCTACGAGCAGTACTTC; cdr3_aa: CASSQQGGPYEQYF
clone_size: -; v_call: TRBV20-1; j_call: TRBJ1-1; d_call: -; cdr3_length: 14; cdr3_nt: TGCAGTGCTAACGAGGGACATACGAACACTGAAGCTTTCTTT; cdr3_aa: CSANEGHTNTEAFF
clone_size: -; v_call: TRBV2; j_call: TRBJ1-1; d_call: TRBD1; cdr3_length: 19; cdr3_nt: TGTGCCAGCAGTGAAGGTCCAGGACAGGGGGATTATAGGAACACTGAAGCTTTCTTT; cdr3_aa: CASSEGPGQGDYRNTEAFF
clone_size: many; v_call: TRBV27; j_call: TRBJ2-7; d_call: -; cdr3_length: 14; cdr3_nt: TGTGCCAGCAGCTTGTTCCGGGGACGGTACGAGCAGTACTTC; cdr3_aa: CASSLFRGRYEQYF
clone_size: many; v_call: TRBV12-3/TRBV12-4; j_call: TRBJ2-6; d_call: -; cdr3_length: 16; cdr3_nt: TGTGCCAGCAGCCCCTCCCAGGGATCTGGGGCCAACGTCCTGACTTTC; cdr3_aa: CASSPSQGSGANVLTF
clone_size: many; v_call: TRBV2; j_call: TRBJ2-1; d_call: -; cdr3_length: 11; cdr3_nt: TGTGCCAGCAGGGCCGGGACTCAGCAGTTCTTC; cdr3_aa: CASRAGTQQFF
clone_size: few; v_call: TRBV3-1; j_call: TRBJ2-7; d_call: TRBD1; cdr3_length: 15; cdr3_nt: TGTGCCAGCAGCCGAGCAGGACAGGGTACCTACGAGCAGTACTTC; cdr3_aa: CASSRAGQGTYEQYF
clone_size: -; v_call: TRBV18; j_call: TRBJ2-3; d_call: TRBD2; cdr3_length: 16; cdr3_nt: TGTGCCAGCTCACCAATGACTAGCGGCACCACAGATACGCAGTATTTT; cdr3_aa: CASSPMTSGTTDTQYF
clone_size: few; v_call: TRBV20-1; j_call: TRBJ1-4; d_call: TRBD1; cdr3_length: 13; cdr3_nt: TGCAGTGCTAGAAGGGACAGGGTGGAAAAACTGTTTTTT; cdr3_aa: CSARRDRVEKLFF
clone_size: many; v_call: TRBV7-9; j_call: TRBJ2-1; d_call: -; cdr3_length: 13; cdr3_nt: TGTGCCAGCAGCCCGAAGGGGGTCAATGAGCAGTTCTTC; cdr3_aa: CASSPKGVNEQFF
clone_size: -; v_call: TRBV28; j_call: TRBJ2-4; d_call: -; cdr3_length: 15; cdr3_nt: TGTGCCAGCAGTTTGGACCCCAGGGCCAAAAACATTCAGTACTTC; cdr3_aa: CASSLDPRAKNIQYF
clone_size: many; v_call: TRBV7-2; j_call: TRBJ1-5; d_call: -; cdr3_length: 15; cdr3_nt: TGTGCCAGCAGCCCTGGACGGAATAGCAATCAGCCCCAGCATTTT; cdr3_aa: CASSPGRNSNQPQHF
clone_size: -; v_call: TRBV7-9; j_call: TRBJ2-5; d_call: TRBD2; cdr3_length: 17; cdr3_nt: TGTGCCAGCAGCCCGGACCTGGGACTAGCGGGAAGAGAGACCCAGTACTTC; cdr3_aa: CASSPDLGLAGRETQYF
clone_size: few; v_call: TRBV13; j_call: TRBJ1-4; d_call: -; cdr3_length: 16; cdr3_nt: TGTGCCAGCAGCCGCACCCCTGATGCAACTAATGAAAAACTGTTTTTT; cdr3_aa: CASSRTPDATNEKLFF
clone_size: many; v_call: TRBV2; j_call: TRBJ1-1; d_call: TRBD1; cdr3_length: 18; cdr3_nt: TGTGCCAGCAAAAAAAAAGGGGGGACAGGCGTCGAACGGGCTGAAGCTTTCTTT; cdr3_aa: CASKKKGGTGVERAEAFF
clone_size: -; v_call: TRBV7-9; j_call: TRBJ2-1; d_call: -; cdr3_length: 13; cdr3_nt: TGTGCCAGCAGCCTCCGCATTTACAATGAGCAGTTCTTC; cdr3_aa: CASSLRIYNEQFF
clone_size: few; v_call: TRBV7-9; j_call: TRBJ1-5; d_call: TRBD1; cdr3_length: 15; cdr3_nt: TGTGCCAGCAGCTCCGGGACAGGCGTCAATCAGCCCCAGCATTTT; cdr3_aa: CASSSGTGVNQPQHF